These T cell receptor beta chains were read from a single sample in a study of blood T cell repertoires in COVID-19. The table came from immunoSEQ multiplex PCR; TCRdb's copy has only in-frame clones and leaves some out. This table holds over 110,000 clones, 88% found once. The material sequenced was peripheral blood. The receptor source for this set is a human donor in a cohort sampled during active COVID-19. Both conserved end residues are part of each CDR3. D genes are given only for firm matches.

CDR3aa	d_gene	v_gene	j_gene
CASSRGQGSYNSPLHF	-	TRBV6-6	TRBJ1-6
CASSLGAGGPVDEQFF	TRBD2	TRBV7-9	TRBJ2-1
CASSFGLAPLGDTQYF	TRBD2	TRBV5-1	TRBJ2-3
CASSLVGIPRGEAFF	-	TRBV5-4	TRBJ1-1
CASSLTGSLNTEAFF	-	TRBV7-3	TRBJ1-1
CAWSPGQGAYNEQFF	TRBD1	TRBV30	TRBJ2-1
CASSASTGAAETQYF	TRBD1	TRBV9	TRBJ2-5
CASSSSGGAGETQYF	TRBD2	TRBV6-5	TRBJ2-5
CASSLAGTGGGYTF	TRBD1	TRBV5-4	TRBJ1-2
CASSLSPRDVGYNSPLHF	-	TRBV6-6	TRBJ1-6
CASSPYAAKNIQYF	-	TRBV6-5	TRBJ2-4